Presented here are 15 T cell receptor beta chains from one specimen sequenced in a study of OX40 agonist ivuxolimab in advanced cancers. Using immunoSEQ multiplex PCR, the repertoire was profiled, and TCRdb retains in-frame clones only, with some absent. Of tens of thousands of clones listed, approximately 90% are singletons. The sample was CD4+ or CD8+ T cells sorted from blood, taken in a trial of the OX40 agonist ivuxolimab. The receptors shown here come from an adult with an advanced solid tumor such as melanoma, head and neck, liver or kidney cancer.

The genes are TRBV5-4 and TRBJ2-3, with unresolved D. V was pared by 0 bases and J by 2 bases, with 4 bases between. Germline CDR1 and CDR2: SGHNT and YYREEE (reference sequence). The CDR3 extends over 13 amino acids. The CDR3 reads CASSLATTDTQYF. The CDR3 bases are TGTGCCAGCAGCTTGGCCACCACAGATACGCAGTATTTT.

V and J are TRBV14 and TRBJ1-1; D perhaps matches TRBD1 (6 bases). The germline V gene encodes CDR1 SGHDN and CDR2 FVKESK. The ends were cut back, 2 bases at V and 4 bases at J, with 11 bases in the middle. This CDR3 contains 14 residues. This CDR3 reads CASSQHRVRTEAFF. The CDR3 DNA reads TGTGCCAGCAGCCAACACAGGGTCCGCACTGAAGCTTTCTTT.

The CDR3 spells CSAIHGQKLFF. The CDR3 region has the DNA TGCAGTGCTATCCACGGGCAAAAACTGTTTTTT. The rearrangement joins TRBV20-1 to TRBJ1-4; D gene unclear. V lost 4 bases, J lost 9 bases, and 9 bases lay in between. The CDR3 covers 11 residues. Looked up from germline, CDR1 is DFQATT and CDR2 is SNEGSKA (reference sequence).

This chain joins TRBV18 and TRBJ2-7; D gene unclear. The CDR3 totals 15 residues. The germline V and J ends were trimmed by 6 bases and 0 bases, with 15 bases remaining between them. Germline CDR1 KGHSH, CDR2 LQKENI. This CDR3 reads CASSSTPSSSYEQYF. CDR3 bases: TGTGCCAGCTCCTCGACGCCTTCAAGCTCCTACGAGCAGTACTTC.

This rearrangement joins TRBV6-1 to TRBJ1-2; weak D call: TRBD1 (6 bases). V was clipped by 4 bases and J by 2 bases, with 20 bases between them. The CDR3 spans 17 residues. Germline CDR1 and CDR2: MNHNS and SASEGT. The CDR3 spells CASSAYYRDSGNYGYTF. Written as DNA, the CDR3 is TGTGCCAGCAGTGCCTACTACAGGGACTCCGGAAACTATGGCTACACCTTC.

This CDR3 is CASSFSGAQETQYF. CDR3 DNA: TGTGCCAGCAGTTTCTCAGGCGCCCAAGAGACCCAGTACTTC. V and J are TRBV27 and TRBJ2-5, with D unresolved. Trimming shortened V by 3 bases and J by 1 base, and 9 bases separated the two germline ends. The germline gives CDR1 MNHEY, CDR2 SMNVEV (reference sequence). This CDR3 has 14 amino acids.

The rearrangement joins TRBV7-6 to TRBJ2-1; TRBD1 is a possible D gene (6 bases). V was clipped by 1 base and J by 7 bases, with 14 bases between them. The CDR3 is 15 amino acids. Germline V lookup: CDR1 SGHVS, CDR2 FNYEAQ. CDR3 sequence: CASSLGDIPGNEQFF. The CDR3 DNA reads TGTGCCAGCAGCTTAGGGGACATACCGGGGAATGAGCAGTTCTTC.

Details on this clone: One end of the junction is discordant with germline, which a read error may explain. The V and J genes are TRBV5-1 and TRBJ2-3, with D unresolved. The CDR3 spans 8 residues. CDR1 SGHRS and CDR2 YFSETQ come from the germline V gene. The DNA of the CDR3 is TGCGCCAGCAGCGCGCCCGATTTT. It codes for CASSAPDF.

The count of this clone is one. The rearrangement uses TRBV5-4 and TRBJ2-1, with 11 bases identical to TRBD2. This CDR3 is 16 amino acids long. Germline values: CDR1 SGHNT, CDR2 YYREEE (reference sequence). V was clipped by 0 bases and J by 4 bases; unmatched bases: 3. CDR3 loop: CASSLASSGRYNEQFF. The CDR3 DNA follows: TGTGCCAGCAGCTTGGCGTCTAGCGGGAGGTACAATGAGCAGTTCTTC.

The genes are TRBV28 and TRBJ2-7; maybe TRBD2 (6 bases). Trimming removed 8 bases at V and 3 bases at J, with 20 bases between. Germline values: CDR1 MDHEN, CDR2 SYDVKM. There are 15 residues in the CDR3. DNA for the CDR3: TGTGCCAGCTCCTCCCGCGTCGGGGGTATCTACGAGCAGTACTTC. It specifies CASSSRVGGIYEQYF. Full variable domain (rest looked up from reference TRBV28 and TRBJ2-7): DVKVTQSSRYLVKRTGEKVFLECVQDMDHENMFWYRQDPGLGLRLIYFSYDVKMKEKGDIPEGYSVSREKKERFSLILESASTNQTSMYLCASSSRVGGIYEQYFGPGTRLTVT.

Here the CDR3 DNA reads TGTGCCAGTAGTATTCAGACTAGCGGAGCGCCCTACAATGAGCAGTTCTTC. Protein sequence: CASSIQTSGAPYNEQFF. J is TRBJ2-1 and V is TRBV19, with 9 bases lining up with TRBD2. The CDR3 is 17 residues long. CDR1 is LNHDA, CDR2 SQIVND, per germline (reference sequence). V was clipped by 3 bases and J by 2 bases; unmatched bases: 8.

This sequence joins TRBV25-1 and TRBJ1-4; D is unclear. V dropped 7 bases and J dropped 7 bases, with 22 bases sitting between them. CDR3 length: 16 residues. The germline V gene has CDR1 MGHDK and CDR2 SYGVNS. Here the CDR3 reads CASTQGRRAGGEKLFF. CDR3 bases: TGTGCCAGCACTCAAGGGCGCCGGGCGGGTGGTGAAAAACTGTTTTTT.

The gene calls are TRBV10-3 and TRBJ2-6; D remains ambiguous. V was pared by 9 bases and J by 2 bases, with 8 bases between. The CDR3 has 13 residues. CDR1 and CDR2 from the germline V gene are ENHRY and SYGVKD. The CDR3 nucleotides are TGTGCCATTGTGAGCCCTGGGGCCAACGTCCTGACTTTC. Its translation is CAIVSPGANVLTF.

The J gene is TRBJ2-2, the V gene TRBV4-1; 7 bases are a match to TRBD1. Germline V gene lookup returns CDR1 MGHRA and CDR2 YSYEKL. V lost 1 base, J lost 3 bases, and 2 bases stayed unmatched. This CDR3 contains 15 residues. The CDR3 DNA sequence: TGCGCCAGCAGCCAAGGCGACAGGGACACCGGGGAGCTGTTTTTT. Its translation is CASSQGDRDTGELFF.

The chain recombines TRBV29-1 with TRBJ2-5; D is ambiguous. The germline V gene has CDR1 SQVTM and CDR2 ANQGSEA. The CDR3 length is 11 residues. The V gene lost 7 bases and the J gene lost 4 bases, with 10 bases spanning the gap. For the CDR3, the DNA is TGCAGCGCGGATAGTGGAGAGACCCAGTACTTC. This translates into CSADSGETQYF. Drawing the rest from reference TRBV29-1 and TRBJ2-5, the complete variable domain is SAVISQKPSRDICQRGTSLTIQCQVDSQVTMMFWYRQQPGQSLTLIATANQGSEATYESGFVIDKFPISRPNLTFSTLTVSNMSPEDSSIYLCSADSGETQYFGPGTRLLVL.